This T cell receptor beta chain was captured by sequencing in a study of Ad26.COV2.S vaccination and SARS-CoV-2 variants. About the research overall: Sample donor was a member of the COV1001 Ad26.COV2.S trial arm. Study conclusions and caveats: Post-vaccination spike-specific CD8+ and CD4+ T cell responses reportedly had substantial breadth.

Notes on this clone: Its target is not known.

Generated by immunoSEQ multiplex PCR, the TCRdb table keeps only in-frame clones and is missing some. The sample has roughly 390,000 clones, approximately 91% seen once. Germline CDR1 reads KGHSH; CDR2 reads LQKENI. CDR3 length: 12 amino acids. V trimming: 2 bases; J trimming: 6 bases; junction bases outside the gene matches: 1. Treatment indicated: approximately 18 received Ad26.COV2.S at low or high dose, single or two shots; roughly 5 received placebo; per-sample allocation not given. Repertoires come from day 63 after the first vaccine or placebo injection. Vaccine was an Ad26 vector expressing Wuhan-strain SARS-CoV-2 spike.

This clonotype was obtained from a person aged 18 to 65 who received the Ad26.COV2.S COVID-19 vaccine or a placebo. The input for sequencing was peripheral blood, taken in a trial of Ad26.COV2.S vaccine versus placebo. This chain uses TRBV18 with TRBJ2-7; TRBD1 matches 7 bases. The CDR3 DNA reads as TGTGCCAGCTCACCAACAGGGGTCGAGCAGTACTTC. Protein sequence: CASSPTGVEQYF.